The 12 T cell receptor beta chains reported below all come from one sample, sequenced in a study of cytotoxic CD8 clonotypes in ibrutinib-treated CLL. The repertoire was sequenced with immunoSEQ multiplex PCR; TCRdb's copy has only in-frame clones and lacks some. The table has about 92,000 clones, 77% seen once; the top ten hold under 30%. Sequenced here: PBMCs, sampled after 24 months of ibrutinib treatment. These receptors all come from a human donor with chronic lymphocytic leukemia.

This clone was counted a few times. The V gene is TRBV2, the J gene TRBJ2-3; either TRBD1 or TRBD2 may fit D (5 bases each). The germline gives CDR1 SNHLY, CDR2 FYNNEI. The CDR3 contains 14 residues. Trimming removed 9 bases from V and 5 bases from J, with 18 bases in between. CDR3 in amino acids: CASCPMGVIDTQYF. CDR3 in DNA: TGTGCCAGTTGTCCGATGGGGGTGATAGATACGCAGTATTTT.

The chain uses TRBV11-3 and TRBJ2-4; D is perhaps TRBD1 or TRBD2 (5 bases each). CDR1 is SGHNT, CDR2 YENEEA, per germline. The CDR3 contains 14 residues. Deletions cut 1 base from V and 3 bases from J, with 7 bases between. The CDR3 sequence: CASSLGGDKNIQYF. The CDR3 coding sequence is TGTGCCAGCAGCTTAGGAGGGGACAAAAACATTCAGTACTTC. Full variable domain (missing parts from reference TRBV11-3 and TRBJ2-4): EAGVVQSPRYKIIEKKQPVAFWCNPISGHNTLYWYLQNLGQGPELLIRYENEEAVDDSQLPKDRFSAERLKGVDSTLKIQPAELGDSAVYLCASSLGGDKNIQYFGAGTRLSVL.

This clone was detected only once. The CDR3 sequence: CAIRQGLEQYF. The CDR3 nucleotides are TGTGCCATCAGGCAGGGCCTCGAGCAGTACTTC. This chain connects TRBV10-3 to TRBJ2-7; possibly TRBD1 for D (5 bases). This CDR3 contains 11 residues. Trimming took off 6 bases at V and 6 bases at J, with 9 bases between the two ends. Germline V gene data show CDR1 as ENHRY and CDR2 as SYGVKD.

The chain has TRBV28 and TRBJ2-1, with TRBD1 matching over 7 bases. Germline CDR1 and CDR2: MDHEN and SYDVKM. V shed 3 bases, J shed 3 bases, and the junction held 14 bases outside the gene matches. The CDR3 runs 18 residues. The CDR3: CASSLNLFTGANYNEQFF. CDR3 nucleotide sequence: TGTGCCAGCAGTTTGAATCTATTCACAGGGGCGAACTACAATGAGCAGTTCTTC.

V usage is TRBV28 and J usage is TRBJ2-6; D not resolved. Germline assignment: CDR1 MDHEN and CDR2 SYDVKM. This CDR3 has 15 residues. V shed 4 bases and J shed 0 bases, with 7 bases lying between them. The CDR3 DNA reads as TGTGCCAGCAGTTCAGGATCCTCTGGGGCCAACGTCCTGACTTTC. Its protein product is CASSSGSSGANVLTF.

The chain recombines TRBV19 with TRBJ2-4; TRBD1 matches 7 bases. This CDR3 spans 14 amino acids. After removal of 6 bases from V and 1 base from J, the junction contained 3 bases not matched to a gene. Germline V gene sequence: CDR1 LNHDA, CDR2 SQIVND (reference sequence). CDR3 DNA: TGTGCCAGTAGGAGGGACAGCGCCAAAAACATTCAGTACTTC. Translating it yields CASRRDSAKNIQYF.

The chain recombines TRBV19 with TRBJ1-3; D is uncertain. Germline V gives CDR1 LNHDA, CDR2 SQIVND (reference sequence). Trimming cost V 7 bases and J 1 base, with 14 bases left between them. The CDR3 is made up of 15 amino acids. CDR3 sequence reads: CASTRSLRSGNTIYF. DNA of the CDR3: TGTGCCAGTACGCGGTCTTTAAGGTCTGGAAACACCATATATTTT.

The chain employs TRBV27 and TRBJ2-7; 10 bases map to TRBD2. The CDR3 has 14 amino acids. The junction had 4 bases not matched to a gene; V was cut back by 6 bases and J by 2 bases. Germline values: CDR1 MNHEY, CDR2 SMNVEV (reference sequence). CDR3 coding DNA: TGTGCCAGCAGGTTAGCGGGAGGTGCCTACGAGCAGTACTTC. Amino acid sequence: CASRLAGGAYEQYF.

The V gene is TRBV4-1, the J gene TRBJ2-7; 7 bases map to TRBD2. Trimming took 3 bases from V and 0 from J; bases not matched to a gene: 8. In germline, CDR1 is MGHRA, CDR2 YSYEKL. This CDR3 contains 16 residues. CDR3 DNA: TGCGCCAGCAGCCACATGGCGGAGCGGGGCTCCTACGAGCAGTACTTC. Residues: CASSHMAERGSYEQYF.

The table lists this clone with a count of one. This sequence joins TRBV11-2 and TRBJ1-2, with D perhaps matching TRBD1 (5 bases). The germline CDR1 and CDR2 sequences are SGHAT and FQNNGV. This CDR3 region has 15 residues. The ends were cut back, 0 bases at V and 4 bases at J, with 12 bases in the middle. DNA for the CDR3: TGTGCCAGCAGCTTAGATCCCGGGGCAGCCTATGGCTACACCTTC. Translated, it gives CASSLDPGAAYGYTF. Supplemented by reference TRBV11-2 and TRBJ1-2, the full variable domain reads EAGVAQSPRYKIIEKRQSVAFWCNPISGHATLYWYQQILGQGPKLLIQFQNNGVVDDSQLPKDRFSAERLKGVDSTLKIQPAKLEDSAVYLCASSLDPGAAYGYTFGSGTRLTVV.

This clone was observed once. This sequence joins TRBV6-1 and TRBJ1-1; 9 nucleotides align to TRBD1. Germline V gene sequence: CDR1 MNHNS, CDR2 SASEGT. V shed 4 bases, J shed 5 bases, and the junction held 8 bases outside the gene matches. The CDR3 length is 15 residues. The CDR3 sequence is CASSVVDRGQTEAFF. In DNA form, the CDR3 reads TGTGCCAGCAGTGTCGTGGACAGGGGTCAAACTGAAGCTTTCTTT.

V usage is TRBV30 and J usage is TRBJ1-4; 7 bases are a match to TRBD1. This CDR3 spans 14 amino acids. V lost 1 base and J lost 4; bases outside the gene matches: 3. From germline, CDR1 is GTSNPN and CDR2 SVGIG (reference sequence). CDR3 residues: CAWSGQGNNEKLFF. The CDR3, as DNA: TGTGCCTGGAGTGGACAGGGCAATAATGAAAAACTGTTTTTT.